One sample yielded the 32 T cell receptor beta chains listed below, sequenced in a study of identical twins. TCRdb recomputed calls from the 5' RACE reads with MiXCR, one row per CDR3 protein. The table lists around 450,000 distinct CDR3 sequences, 14% of them singletons. These data were also filed under a second study, of yellow fever vaccine responses in identical twins.

Sequencing was performed on CD4+ T cells sorted from blood. The receptor set was obtained from a woman aged 18-29 years in good health.

This clonotype has just a few counts. The rearrangement links TRBV20-1 to TRBJ2-7, with 10 positions matching TRBD2. The CDR3 loop spans 14 amino acids. The trim removed 5 bases at V and 4 bases at J, leaving 8 bases unmatched. Germline V gives CDR1 DFQATT, CDR2 SNEGSKA (reference sequence). The DNA for the CDR3 is TGCAGTGCTCATGAAGCTAGCGGGGGATACGAGCAGTACTTC. Its translation is CSAHEASGGYEQYF.

V is TRBV24-1 and J is TRBJ2-1; unclear D gene. CDR1 and CDR2 (germline): KGHDR, SFDVKD. V lost 3 bases and J 5 bases, leaving 10 bases between the germline ends. CDR3 length equals 14 residues. This CDR3 reads CATSDPTRDNEQFF. The CDR3 nucleotides are TGTGCCACCAGTGATCCGACTCGGGACAATGAGCAGTTCTTC.

Notes on this clonotype: A much larger clone is a single base away; this may be a read error. The CDR3 coding sequence is TGTGCCAGCAGATCCGGACTAGCGACCTACGAGCAGTACTTC. Amino acid sequence: CASRSGLATYEQYF. The chain recombines TRBV11-2 with TRBJ2-7; 9 bases fit TRBD2. This CDR3 contains 14 residues. Germline CDR1 SGHAT, CDR2 FQNNGV. The V and J ends lost 6 bases and 2 bases, in that order; junction bases with no gene match: 5.

This clonotype was counted at least ten times. The chain couples TRBV29-1 to TRBJ2-3; 10 bases align to TRBD2. From germline, CDR1 is SQVTM and CDR2 ANQGSEA. This CDR3 has 19 amino acids. V shed 1 base and J 0 bases; nucleotides not matched to a gene: 13. CDR3: CSVEGRASGGHTSTDTQYF. CDR3 bases: TGCAGCGTTGAAGGTAGAGCTAGCGGGGGCCACACGAGCACAGATACGCAGTATTTT.

A few counts support this clonotype. The chain carries TRBV5-1 and TRBJ2-5, with TRBD1 matching over 7 bases. Germline assignment: CDR1 SGHRS and CDR2 YFSETQ. The CDR3 spans 14 residues. Trimming cost V 7 bases and J 3 bases; bases outside gene matches: 9. CDR3 sequence reads: CASCRQGIEETQYF. The DNA for the CDR3 is TGCGCCAGCTGTAGACAGGGTATAGAAGAGACCCAGTACTTC.

This clonotype was counted between two and nine times. V and J are TRBV28 and TRBJ2-1; 8 bases match TRBD2. The CDR3 has 16 residues. Unmatched junction bases numbered 7, after V lost 6 bases and J lost 0 bases. The germline V gene encodes CDR1 MDHEN and CDR2 SYDVKM. CDR3 sequence (DNA): TGTGCCAGCAGGTCGAGCGGGAGTTCCTCCTACAATGAGCAGTTCTTC. Translated: CASRSSGSSSYNEQFF.

This chain joins TRBV10-3 and TRBJ2-1; 10 nucleotides agree with TRBD1. The CDR3 sequence is 15 residues long. The germline V gene encodes CDR1 ENHRY and CDR2 SYGVKD. V lost 6 bases and J lost 3; bases outside the gene matches: 5. CDR3 DNA: TGTGCCATCAGGGGGACAGGGGCCGTCTACAATGAGCAGTTCTTC. Amino acid sequence: CAIRGTGAVYNEQFF.

This clonotype has more than one count but fewer than ten. J is TRBJ2-6 and V is TRBV28; the match to TRBD1 covers 8 bases. V lost 3 bases to trimming and J lost 9 bases; unmatched junction nucleotides: 10. CDR1 and CDR2 (germline): MDHEN, SYDVKM. The CDR3 is made up of 16 amino acids. The CDR3 DNA reads as TGTGCCAGCAGTTTTCAGGGGGCAGGCCCTCTCAACGTCCTGACTTTC. Its translation is CASSFQGAGPLNVLTF.

This clonotype was seen repeatedly, ten times or more. The chain carries TRBV10-2 and TRBJ2-3; D unresolved. This CDR3 has 15 residues. V was trimmed by 3 bases and J by 0 bases, leaving 10 bases between them. Germline-derived CDR1 and CDR2 are WSHSY and SAAADI. CDR3: CASSEARPSTDTQYF. CDR3 nucleotides: TGCGCCAGCAGTGAAGCTAGACCAAGCACAGATACGCAGTATTTT.

V usage is TRBV20-1 and J usage is TRBJ2-7, with TRBD2 matching 7 bases. Trimming cost V 5 bases and J 0 bases; bases outside gene matches: 4. There are 13 residues in the CDR3. Germline V lookup: CDR1 DFQATT, CDR2 SNEGSKA (reference sequence). CDR3 coding DNA: TGCAGTGCTTTCCAGCGGGACTCCTACGAGCAGTACTTC. Its translation: CSAFQRDSYEQYF.

The chain employs TRBV5-1 and TRBJ2-2; 10 bases align to TRBD2. Germline values: CDR1 SGHRS, CDR2 YFSETQ. V shed 3 bases, J shed 5 bases, and the junction held 4 bases outside the gene matches. CDR3 size: 15 residues. CDR3 sequence reads: CASSSLAGHTGELFF. The DNA for the CDR3 is TGCGCCAGCAGCTCACTAGCGGGACATACCGGGGAGCTGTTTTTT.

In this sample, this clonotype turned up a few times. This sequence joins TRBV7-8 and TRBJ2-4; 7 nucleotides line up with TRBD1. Per germline, CDR1 SGHVS and CDR2 FQNEAQ. This CDR3 is 15 amino acids long. V shed 1 base and J 2 bases; nucleotides not matched to a gene: 2. The CDR3 sequence: CASSLVQGTKNIQYF. CDR3 nucleotide sequence: TGTGCCAGCAGCTTAGTACAGGGGACCAAAAACATTCAGTACTTC.

This clonotype appeared a few times. This sequence joins TRBV29-1 and TRBJ2-2; D possibly corresponds to TRBD1 (6 bases). CDR3 length: 16 residues. Germline V gene sequence: CDR1 SQVTM, CDR2 ANQGSEA. The germline V and J ends were trimmed by 5 bases and 2 bases, with 18 bases remaining between them. In DNA, the CDR3 is TGCAGCGTTCACGGACAGTCTAGGGGAAACACCGGGGAGCTGTTTTTT. This encodes CSVHGQSRGNTGELFF.

The rearrangement uses TRBV29-1 and TRBJ2-2; the D gene is possibly TRBD2 (5 bases). There are 17 residues in the CDR3. With 7 bases removed from V and 0 bases from J, the gap between germline ends came to 21 bases. The germline V gene has CDR1 SQVTM and CDR2 ANQGSEA. CDR3 loop: CSARDFAELANTGELFF. The CDR3 nucleotides are TGCAGCGCTAGAGATTTTGCGGAACTAGCGAACACCGGGGAGCTGTTTTTT.

The chain is built from TRBV20-1 and TRBJ1-1; D unclear. With 2 bases removed from V and 7 bases from J, the gap between germline ends came to 8 bases. The CDR3 is made up of 11 amino acids. Germline CDR1 is DFQATT and CDR2 is SNEGSKA (reference sequence). The CDR3, as DNA: TGCAGTGCTAGACACCCGAGTGAAGCTTTCTTT. This codes for CSARHPSEAFF.

This clonotype was detected only a few times. The rearrangement uses TRBV20-1 and TRBJ2-1; 8 bases are shared with TRBD2. The CDR3 extends over 14 amino acids. The germline V gene encodes CDR1 DFQATT and CDR2 SNEGSKA (reference sequence). V lost 6 bases, J lost 8 bases, and 12 bases stayed unmatched. The CDR3 sequence is CSAELHGLAYEQFF. The CDR3, as DNA: TGCAGTGCGGAGCTTCACGGACTAGCCTATGAGCAGTTCTTC.

The J gene is TRBJ2-1, the V gene TRBV6-2 or TRBV6-3, with 14 bases identical to TRBD2. V lost 2 bases and J lost 0; bases outside the gene matches: 9. CDR3 size: 20 residues. Per germline, CDR1 MNHEY and CDR2 SVGEGT. CDR3 in amino acids: CASSYPGLAGEVGSYNEQFF. CDR3 bases: TGTGCCAGCAGTTACCCGGGACTAGCGGGAGAAGTGGGCTCCTACAATGAGCAGTTCTTC.

The table lists this clonotype with a few counts. The V gene is TRBV6-8, the J gene TRBJ2-2; tentatively, D is TRBD1 (6 bases). V was trimmed by 11 bases and J by 0 bases, leaving 16 bases between them. Per germline, CDR1 MNHGY and CDR2 SAAAGT. There are 15 residues in the CDR3. CDR3 protein: CAPSSDRPNTGELFF. CDR3 DNA: TGTGCCCCCAGTAGCGACAGGCCGAACACCGGGGAGCTGTTTTTT.

The V call is TRBV7-2, the J call TRBJ2-1; D might be TRBD2 (6 bases). V was clipped by 5 bases and J by 4 bases, with 6 bases between them. The CDR3 sequence is 12 residues long. Germline-derived CDR1 and CDR2 are SGHTA and FQGNSA. CDR3 amino acids: CASSGRYNEQFF. CDR3 in DNA: TGTGCCAGCAGCGGGAGGTACAATGAGCAGTTCTTC. The variable domain in full, with the rest retrieved from reference TRBV7-2 and TRBJ2-1, is GAGVSQSPSNKVTEKGKDVELRCDPISGHTALYWYRQSLGQGLEFLIYFQGNSAPDKSGLPSDRFSAERTGGSVSTLTIQRTQQEDSAVYLCASSGRYNEQFFGPGTRLTVL.

The V call is TRBV27, the J call TRBJ2-2, with 7 bases identical to TRBD1. The V gene end was trimmed by 5 bases and the J gene end by 5 bases; junction bases not matched to a gene: 11. Germline CDR1 reads MNHEY; CDR2 reads SMNVEV (reference sequence). The CDR3 is 16 residues long. The CDR3 nucleotides read TGTGCCAGCAGTCTCATCCTTTCGACAGGGACCGGGGAGCTGTTTTTT. This sequence encodes CASSLILSTGTGELFF.

Only a few counts were recorded for this clonotype. Here the CDR3 DNA reads TGTGCCAGCAGTAGACGGACTAGCGGTGCAAGCTCCTACAATGAGCAGTTCTTC. Protein product: CASSRRTSGASSYNEQFF. This rearrangement joins TRBV2 to TRBJ2-1; TRBD2 aligns across 10 bases. J was trimmed by 0 bases and V by 5 bases; bases with no gene match: 10. The CDR3 contains 18 residues. Germline V gene lookup returns CDR1 SNHLY and CDR2 FYNNEI.

This clonotype was observed a handful of times. Germline and junction disagree at one end, which may indicate a read error. This chain connects TRBV25-1 to TRBJ2-5; a weak D match, TRBD1 (5 bases). The CDR3 is 11 residues long. Germline CDR1 reads MGHDK; CDR2 reads SYGVNS. As DNA, the CDR3 is TGTGCCAGCAGTGATGGTTCAGGGTTAGGATTC. Its translation is CASSDGSGLGF.

This clonotype was seen a few times. The chain combines TRBV4-3 with TRBJ2-3, with 12 bases matching TRBD2. Trimming removed 3 bases from V and 2 bases from J; junction bases left unmatched: 6. Germline CDR1 reads LGHNA; CDR2 reads YSLEER. The CDR3 consists of 17 residues. The CDR3: CASSQSGLAGNTDTQYF. CDR3 in DNA: TGCGCCAGCAGCCAGTCCGGACTAGCGGGAAACACAGATACGCAGTATTTT.

This clonotype was counted between two and nine times. For the CDR3, the DNA is TGTGCCAGCAGCTTAGAAGTGGGGAATGAGCAGTTCTTC. Amino acid sequence: CASSLEVGNEQFF. The J gene is TRBJ2-1, the V gene TRBV7-2; D gene uncertain. The CDR3 sequence is 13 residues long. CDR1 is SGHTA and CDR2 is FQGNSA in the germline V gene. The ends were cut back, 1 base at V and 7 bases at J, with 8 bases in the middle.

The chain carries TRBV19 and TRBJ1-2, with D perhaps TRBD1 (5 bases). This CDR3 is built from 15 residues. Germline values: CDR1 LNHDA, CDR2 SQIVND (reference sequence). The V end lost 10 bases, the J end lost 2 bases, and 20 bases lay between the germline ends. Here the CDR3 reads CATSTPGRVNYGYTF. As DNA, the CDR3 is TGTGCCACTTCGACCCCGGGCAGGGTGAACTATGGCTACACCTTC.

In its sample, this clonotype was seen a few times. The chain combines TRBV7-9 with TRBJ2-7; the match to TRBD1 covers 10 bases. This CDR3 has 15 amino acids. CDR1 and CDR2 from the germline V gene are SEHNR and FQNEAQ (reference sequence). J lost 1 base, V lost 5 bases, and 5 bases had no gene match. CDR3 sequence: CASSRGTGASYEQYF. DNA of the CDR3: TGTGCCAGCAGCCGCGGGACAGGGGCTTCCTACGAGCAGTACTTC.

This rearrangement joins TRBV29-1 to TRBJ2-1, with TRBD1 matching 10 bases. Germline V CDR1 and CDR2: SQVTM, ANQGSEA. With V trimmed by 6 bases and J by 4 bases, 3 bases remained unmatched. CDR3 size: 13 residues. CDR3: CSVSDRGYNEQFF. For the CDR3, the DNA is TGCAGCGTGTCGGACAGGGGGTACAATGAGCAGTTCTTC.

This clonotype appeared a few times. This chain uses TRBV6-1 with TRBJ2-7; no clear D gene. The CDR3 runs to 15 residues. V was cut by 1 base and J by 2 bases, with 12 bases left in between. Germline values: CDR1 MNHNS, CDR2 SASEGT. The CDR3 sequence is CASSEGLGRTYEQYF. CDR3 DNA sequence: TGTGCCAGCAGTGAAGGGTTAGGCAGAACCTACGAGCAGTACTTC.

V and J are TRBV7-9 and TRBJ1-2; 9 positions match TRBD1. Germline assignment: CDR1 SEHNR and CDR2 FQNEAQ (reference sequence). The CDR3 covers 14 residues. V shed 1 base and J 6 bases; nucleotides not matched to a gene: 3. The CDR3 spells CASSLGGTGNGYTF. CDR3 in DNA: TGTGCCAGCAGCTTAGGGGGGACAGGGAATGGCTACACCTTC.

This clonotype was recorded a few times. The chain uses TRBV12-3 or TRBV12-4 and TRBJ2-7, with 9 bases fitting TRBD1. J was trimmed by 7 bases and V by 6 bases; bases with no gene match: 10. CDR3 length: 14 residues. CDR3 DNA sequence: TGTGCCAGCAGCCCCGGGACAGGGAATCGAGAGCAGTACTTC. Its protein is CASSPGTGNREQYF.

This clonotype was counted only a few times. J is TRBJ2-2 and V is TRBV29-1; D perhaps matches TRBD2 (6 bases). Between the trimmed V and J ends, which lost 4 bases and 7 bases, there was a span of 16 bases. There are 14 residues in the CDR3. Germline values: CDR1 SQVTM, CDR2 ANQGSEA. The CDR3 nucleotides are TGCAGCGTTGGGGGACTGGCGGGAAGCGGGGAGCTGTTTTTT. It specifies CSVGGLAGSGELFF.

This clonotype came up a few times. The CDR3 DNA follows: TGCGCCAGCAGTGACACCAGTGGGGAGCTGTTTTTT. Its protein product is CASSDTSGELFF. The genes are TRBV10-2 and TRBJ2-2; D is undetermined. Trimming removed 3 bases from V and 8 bases from J, with 7 bases in between. The CDR3 runs to 12 residues. The germline V gene encodes CDR1 WSHSY and CDR2 SAAADI.